The table lists the clone carrying this T cell receptor beta chain with a count of one. As handled by the study authors: The assay estimated nucleated cells by amplifying reference gene primers. TCRdb's copy holds only in-frame clones and misses some; the assay was immunoSEQ multiplex PCR. The V and J calls and clone size come from that table; D and trimming were worked out from the DNA. The sample has 260,000 or so clones, roughly 80% seen once. Participant ages covered about 18 to 89 years across 25 or so US areas. During the 2 weeks before they entered the study, exposed participants had met someone with a PCR-confirmed or clinician-diagnosed COVID-19 case. The CDR3 is 18 residues long. The germline CDR1 and CDR2 sequences are SGDLS and YYNGEE. V lost 3 bases to trimming and J lost 5 bases, with 23 bases between them. This specimen belongs to a study of blood T cell repertoires in COVID-19. Study-wide context: PBMCs, B-cell-depleted T cells, or T cells provided the cDNA or gDNA that made up the material.

This sequence was found in a woman between 40 and 55 years old who had been exposed to COVID-19. J is TRBJ2-2 and V is TRBV9; D is possibly TRBD1 (6 bases). The specimen was PBMCs or T cells enriched from blood (not recorded which). CDR3 protein: CASSAPTLRVGGTGELFF. CDR3 in DNA: TGTGCCAGCAGCGCCCCGACCCTTAGAGTAGGGGGAACCGGGGAGCTGTTTTTT.